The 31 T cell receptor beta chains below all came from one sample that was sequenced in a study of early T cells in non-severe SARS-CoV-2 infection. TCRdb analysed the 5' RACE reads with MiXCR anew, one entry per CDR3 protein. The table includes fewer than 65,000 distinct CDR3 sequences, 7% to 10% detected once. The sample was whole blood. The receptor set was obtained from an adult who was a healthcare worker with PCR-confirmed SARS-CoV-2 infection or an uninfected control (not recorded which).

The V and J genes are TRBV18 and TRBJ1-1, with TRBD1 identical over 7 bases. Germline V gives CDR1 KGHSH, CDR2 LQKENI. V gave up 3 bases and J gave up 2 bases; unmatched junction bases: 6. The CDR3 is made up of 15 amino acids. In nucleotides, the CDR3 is TGTGCCAGCTCACCCCAGACAGGGAGAAACACTGAAGCTTTCTTT. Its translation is CASSPQTGRNTEAFF.

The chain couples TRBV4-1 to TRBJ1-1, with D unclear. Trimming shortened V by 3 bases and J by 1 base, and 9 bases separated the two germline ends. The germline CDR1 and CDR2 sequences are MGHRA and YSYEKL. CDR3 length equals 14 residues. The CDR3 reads CASSQPSQNTEAFF. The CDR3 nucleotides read TGCGCCAGCAGCCAGCCTTCCCAGAACACTGAAGCTTTCTTT.

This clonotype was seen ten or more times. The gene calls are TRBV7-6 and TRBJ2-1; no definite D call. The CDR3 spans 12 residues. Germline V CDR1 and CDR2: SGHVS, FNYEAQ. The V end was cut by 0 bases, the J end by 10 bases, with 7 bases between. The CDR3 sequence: CASSLAVGEQFF. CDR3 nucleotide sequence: TGTGCCAGCAGCTTAGCGGTCGGGGAGCAGTTCTTC.

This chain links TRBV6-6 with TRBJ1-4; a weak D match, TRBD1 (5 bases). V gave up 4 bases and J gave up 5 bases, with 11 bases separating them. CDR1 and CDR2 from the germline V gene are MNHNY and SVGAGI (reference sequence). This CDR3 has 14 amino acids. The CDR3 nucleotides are TGTGCCAGCAGTTTTGTGGGGGGGAATGAAAAACTGTTTTTT. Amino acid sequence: CASSFVGGNEKLFF.

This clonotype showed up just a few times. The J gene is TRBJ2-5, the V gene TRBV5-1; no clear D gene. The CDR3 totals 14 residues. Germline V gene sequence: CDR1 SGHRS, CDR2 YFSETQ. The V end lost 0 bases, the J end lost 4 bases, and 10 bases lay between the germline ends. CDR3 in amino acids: CASSLGEFGETQYF. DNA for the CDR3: TGCGCCAGCAGCTTGGGAGAGTTTGGAGAGACCCAGTACTTC. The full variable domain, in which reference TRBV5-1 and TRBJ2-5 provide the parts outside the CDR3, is KAGVTQTPRYLIKTRGQQVTLSCSPISGHRSVSWYQQTPGQGLQFLFEYFSETQRNKGNFPGRFSGRQFSNSRSEMNVSTLELGDSALYLCASSLGEFGETQYFGPGTRLLVL.

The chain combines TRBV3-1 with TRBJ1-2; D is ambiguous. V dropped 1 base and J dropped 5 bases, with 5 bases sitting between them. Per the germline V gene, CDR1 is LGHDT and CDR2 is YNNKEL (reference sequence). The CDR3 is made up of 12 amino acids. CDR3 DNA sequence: TGTGCCAGCAGCCAAGGGCCTTATGGCTACACCTTC. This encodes CASSQGPYGYTF.

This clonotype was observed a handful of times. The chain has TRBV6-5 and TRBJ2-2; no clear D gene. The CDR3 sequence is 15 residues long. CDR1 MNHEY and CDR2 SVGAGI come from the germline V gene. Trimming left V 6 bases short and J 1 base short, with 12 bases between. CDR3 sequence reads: CASSLRHRNTGELFF. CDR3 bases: TGTGCCAGCAGCCTGAGACATAGGAACACCGGGGAGCTGTTTTTT.

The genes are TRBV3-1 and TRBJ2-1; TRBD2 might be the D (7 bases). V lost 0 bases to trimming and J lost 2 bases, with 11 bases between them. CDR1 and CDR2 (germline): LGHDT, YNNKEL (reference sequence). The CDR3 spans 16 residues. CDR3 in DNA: TGTGCCAGCAGCCAAGAAGGGGGGGTTGCCTACAATGAGCAGTTCTTC. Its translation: CASSQEGGVAYNEQFF.

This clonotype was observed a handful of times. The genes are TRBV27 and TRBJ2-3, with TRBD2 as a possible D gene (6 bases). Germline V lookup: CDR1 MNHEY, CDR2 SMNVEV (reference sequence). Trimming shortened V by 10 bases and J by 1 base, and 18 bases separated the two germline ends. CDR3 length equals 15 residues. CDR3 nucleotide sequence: TGTGCCACCGGGGGACTCACCCTAGGCACAGATACGCAGTATTTT. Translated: CATGGLTLGTDTQYF.

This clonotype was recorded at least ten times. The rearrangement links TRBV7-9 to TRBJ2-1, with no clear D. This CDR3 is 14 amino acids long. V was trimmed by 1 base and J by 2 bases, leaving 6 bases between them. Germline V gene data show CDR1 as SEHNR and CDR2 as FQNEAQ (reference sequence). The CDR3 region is CASSLETPYNEQFF. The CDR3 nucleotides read TGTGCCAGCAGCTTAGAAACCCCCTACAATGAGCAGTTCTTC.

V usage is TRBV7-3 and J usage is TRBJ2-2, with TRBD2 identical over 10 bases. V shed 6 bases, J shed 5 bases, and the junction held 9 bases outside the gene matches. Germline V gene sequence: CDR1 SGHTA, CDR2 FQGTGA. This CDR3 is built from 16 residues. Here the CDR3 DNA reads TGTGCCAGCAGATTAGAAGGGACTAGCGAGACCGGGGAGCTGTTTTTT. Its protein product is CASRLEGTSETGELFF.

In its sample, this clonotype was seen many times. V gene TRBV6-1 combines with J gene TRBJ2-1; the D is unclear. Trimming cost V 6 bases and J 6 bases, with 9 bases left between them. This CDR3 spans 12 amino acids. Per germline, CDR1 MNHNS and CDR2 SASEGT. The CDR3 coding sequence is TGTGCCAGCAGCTTCACCTCCAATGAGCAGTTCTTC. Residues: CASSFTSNEQFF.

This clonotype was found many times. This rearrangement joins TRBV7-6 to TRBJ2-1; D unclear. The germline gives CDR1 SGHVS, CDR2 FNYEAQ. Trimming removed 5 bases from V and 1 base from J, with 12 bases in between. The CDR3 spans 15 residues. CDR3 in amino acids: CASSPSFLSYNEQFF. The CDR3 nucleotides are TGTGCCAGCAGCCCCAGCTTTCTTTCCTACAATGAGCAGTTCTTC.

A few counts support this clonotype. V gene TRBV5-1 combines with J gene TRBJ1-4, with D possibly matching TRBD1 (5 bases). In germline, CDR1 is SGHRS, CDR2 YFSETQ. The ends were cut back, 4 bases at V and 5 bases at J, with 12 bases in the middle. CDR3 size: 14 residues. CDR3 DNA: TGCGCCAGCAGCGCCGGGACCCGGAATGAAAAACTGTTTTTT. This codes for CASSAGTRNEKLFF.

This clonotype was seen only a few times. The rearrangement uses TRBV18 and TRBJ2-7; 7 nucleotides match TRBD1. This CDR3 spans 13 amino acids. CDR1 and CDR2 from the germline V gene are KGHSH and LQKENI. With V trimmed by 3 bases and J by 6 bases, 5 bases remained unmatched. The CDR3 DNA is TGTGCCAGCTCACCTTTCGACAGGGTCGAGCAGTACTTC. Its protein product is CASSPFDRVEQYF.

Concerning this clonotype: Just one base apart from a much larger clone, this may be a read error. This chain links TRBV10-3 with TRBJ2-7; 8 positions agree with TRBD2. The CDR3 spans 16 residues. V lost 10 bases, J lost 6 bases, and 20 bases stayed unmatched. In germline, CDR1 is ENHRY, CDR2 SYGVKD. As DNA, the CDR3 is TGTGCCAACTTCCTTTTACCGGGACTAGATGACTGCGAGCAGTACTTC. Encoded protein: CANFLLPGLDDCEQYF.

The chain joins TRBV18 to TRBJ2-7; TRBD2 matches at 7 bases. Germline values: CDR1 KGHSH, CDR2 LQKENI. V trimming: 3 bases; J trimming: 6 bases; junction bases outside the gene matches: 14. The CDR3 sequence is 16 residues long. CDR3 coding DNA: TGTGCCAGCTCACCTCTAGAAGCGGGGCGTGGGGTCGAGCAGTACTTC. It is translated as CASSPLEAGRGVEQYF.

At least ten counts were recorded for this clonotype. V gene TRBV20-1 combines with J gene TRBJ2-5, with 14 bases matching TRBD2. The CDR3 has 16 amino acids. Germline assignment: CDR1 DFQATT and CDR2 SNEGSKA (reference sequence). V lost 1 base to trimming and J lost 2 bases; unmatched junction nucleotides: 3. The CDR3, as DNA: TGCAGTGCTAGAGGGGGACTAGCGGGGGAGCAAGAGACCCAGTACTTC. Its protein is CSARGGLAGEQETQYF.

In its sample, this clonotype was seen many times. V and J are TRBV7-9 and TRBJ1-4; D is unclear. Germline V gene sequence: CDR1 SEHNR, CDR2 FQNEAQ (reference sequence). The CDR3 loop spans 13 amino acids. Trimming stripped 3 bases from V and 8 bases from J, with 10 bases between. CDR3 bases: TGTGCCAGCAGCTTTGCCGAGAGAGAAAAACTGTTTTTT. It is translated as CASSFAEREKLFF.

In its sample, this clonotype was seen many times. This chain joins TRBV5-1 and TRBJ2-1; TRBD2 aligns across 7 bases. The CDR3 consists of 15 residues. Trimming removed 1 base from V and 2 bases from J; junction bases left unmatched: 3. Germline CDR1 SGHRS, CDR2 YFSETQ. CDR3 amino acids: CASSLSGVPYNEQFF. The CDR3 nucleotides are TGCGCCAGCAGCTTGAGCGGGGTCCCCTACAATGAGCAGTTCTTC. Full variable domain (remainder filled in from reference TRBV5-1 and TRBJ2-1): KAGVTQTPRYLIKTRGQQVTLSCSPISGHRSVSWYQQTPGQGLQFLFEYFSETQRNKGNFPGRFSGRQFSNSRSEMNVSTLELGDSALYLCASSLSGVPYNEQFFGPGTRLTVL.

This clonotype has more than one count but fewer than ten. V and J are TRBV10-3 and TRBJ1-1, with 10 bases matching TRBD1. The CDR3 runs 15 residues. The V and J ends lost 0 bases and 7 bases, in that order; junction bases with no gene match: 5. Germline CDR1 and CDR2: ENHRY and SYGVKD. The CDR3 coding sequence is TGTGCCATCAGTGAGTCCCGGGACAGGGGCGGTGAAGCTTTCTTT. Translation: CAISESRDRGGEAFF.

The CDR3 loop is CASSPPGGYEQYF. The CDR3 DNA reads TGTGCCAGCAGCCCTCCGGGAGGGTACGAGCAGTACTTC. The chain employs TRBV7-9 and TRBJ2-7; TRBD2 aligns across 8 bases. The germline V gene has CDR1 SEHNR and CDR2 FQNEAQ (reference sequence). The junction had 4 bases not matched to a gene; V was cut back by 5 bases and J by 4 bases. The CDR3 length is 13 residues.

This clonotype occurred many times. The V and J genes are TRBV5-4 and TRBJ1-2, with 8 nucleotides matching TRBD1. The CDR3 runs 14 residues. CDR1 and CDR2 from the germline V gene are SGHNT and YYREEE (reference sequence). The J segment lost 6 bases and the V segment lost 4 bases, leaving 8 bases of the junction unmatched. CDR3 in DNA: TGTGCCAGCAGCCCACCCCCGGGACAGGATGGCTACACCTTC. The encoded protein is CASSPPPGQDGYTF.

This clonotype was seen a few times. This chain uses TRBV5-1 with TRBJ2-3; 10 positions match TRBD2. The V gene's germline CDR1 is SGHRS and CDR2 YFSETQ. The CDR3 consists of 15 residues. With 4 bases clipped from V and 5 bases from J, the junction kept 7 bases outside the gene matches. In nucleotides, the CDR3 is TGCGCCAGCAGCGTTTCTAGCGGGGGAGTAGATACGCAGTATTTT. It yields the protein CASSVSSGGVDTQYF.

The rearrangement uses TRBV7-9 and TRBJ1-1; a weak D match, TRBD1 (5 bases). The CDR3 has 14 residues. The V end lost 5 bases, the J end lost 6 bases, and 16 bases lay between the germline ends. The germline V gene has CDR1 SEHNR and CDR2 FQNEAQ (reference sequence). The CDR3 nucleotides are TGTGCCAGCAGCCCCCCAGGGTATCCCTCTGAAGCTTTCTTT. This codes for CASSPPGYPSEAFF.

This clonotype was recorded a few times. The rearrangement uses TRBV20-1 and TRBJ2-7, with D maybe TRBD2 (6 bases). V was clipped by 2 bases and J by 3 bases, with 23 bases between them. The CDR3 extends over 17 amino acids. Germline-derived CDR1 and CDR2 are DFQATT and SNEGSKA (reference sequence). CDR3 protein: CSARLIAAKGAHYEQYF. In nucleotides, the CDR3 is TGCAGTGCTAGACTTATAGCGGCAAAAGGGGCCCACTACGAGCAGTACTTC.

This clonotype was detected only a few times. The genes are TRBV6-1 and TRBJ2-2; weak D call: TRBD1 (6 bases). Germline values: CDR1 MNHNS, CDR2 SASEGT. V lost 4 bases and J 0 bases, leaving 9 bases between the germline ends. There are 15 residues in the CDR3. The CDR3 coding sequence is TGTGCCAGCAGTGTTGGGACAACGAACACCGGGGAGCTGTTTTTT. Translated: CASSVGTTNTGELFF.

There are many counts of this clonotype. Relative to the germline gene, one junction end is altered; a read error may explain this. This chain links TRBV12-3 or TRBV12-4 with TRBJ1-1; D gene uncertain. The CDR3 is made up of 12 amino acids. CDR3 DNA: TGTGCCAGCAGGCAGAACACCCCTGGGGTGATCTTT. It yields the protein CASRQNTPGVIF.

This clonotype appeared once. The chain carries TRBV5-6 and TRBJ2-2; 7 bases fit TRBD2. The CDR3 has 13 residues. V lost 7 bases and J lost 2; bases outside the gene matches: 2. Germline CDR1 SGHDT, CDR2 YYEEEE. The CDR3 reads CASGTTNTGELFF. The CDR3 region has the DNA TGTGCCAGCGGGACTACAAACACCGGGGAGCTGTTTTTT. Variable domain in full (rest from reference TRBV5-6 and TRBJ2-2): DAGVTQSPTHLIKTRGQQVTLRCSPKSGHDTVSWYQQALGQGPQFIFQYYEEEERQRGNFPDRFSGHQFPNYSSELNVNALLLGDSALYLCASGTTNTGELFFGEGSRLTVL.

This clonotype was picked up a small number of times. The DNA for the CDR3 is TGTGCCAGCAGCCCCGGGACAGCTAATGAAAAACTGTTTTTT. Translated, it gives CASSPGTANEKLFF. J is TRBJ1-4 and V is TRBV3-1; TRBD1 matches 7 bases. Germline-derived CDR1 and CDR2 are LGHDT and YNNKEL (reference sequence). V shed 4 bases and J 3 bases; nucleotides not matched to a gene: 2. The CDR3 contains 14 residues.

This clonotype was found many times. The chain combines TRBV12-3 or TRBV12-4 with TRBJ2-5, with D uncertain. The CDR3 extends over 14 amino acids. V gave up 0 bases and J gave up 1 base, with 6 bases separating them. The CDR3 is CASSLAGRQETQYF. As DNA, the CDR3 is TGTGCCAGCAGTTTAGCTGGCCGCCAAGAGACCCAGTACTTC.